The 20 T cell receptor beta chains below all came from one sample that was sequenced in a study of identical twins. MiXCR, run by TCRdb on the 5' RACE reads, gives a single entry per CDR3 protein. The table records 300,000 to 350,000 distinct CDR3 sequences, 10% to 15% of them present only once. This sample was also put to use in a study of yellow fever vaccine responses in identical twins.

The sequencing input was CD8+ T cells sorted from blood. These receptors originate from a young woman in good health.

This clonotype has more than one count but fewer than ten. The CDR3 region is CASSLGPGTVTDTQYF. CDR3 nucleotide sequence: TGTGCCAGCAGCTTAGGCCCCGGGACAGTCACAGATACGCAGTATTTT. This chain joins TRBV11-2 and TRBJ2-3; TRBD1 matches 7 bases. V lost 1 base to trimming and J lost 2 bases; unmatched junction nucleotides: 6. Germline lookup yields CDR1 SGHAT and CDR2 FQNNGV. The CDR3 contains 16 residues.

V gene TRBV29-1 combines with J gene TRBJ2-5, with TRBD1 matching 9 bases. V lost 7 bases, J lost 5 bases, and 8 bases stayed unmatched. CDR1 is SQVTM and CDR2 is ANQGSEA in the germline V gene. CDR3 length equals 13 residues. The CDR3 is CSGDRDSGETQYF. Written as DNA, the CDR3 is TGCAGCGGGGACAGGGACTCGGGGGAGACCCAGTACTTC. The variable domain in full, completed from reference TRBV29-1 and TRBJ2-5, reads SAVISQKPSRDICQRGTSLTIQCQVDSQVTMMFWYRQQPGQSLTLIATANQGSEATYESGFVIDKFPISRPNLTFSTLTVSNMSPEDSSIYLCSGDRDSGETQYFGPGTRLLVL.

V gene TRBV24-1 combines with J gene TRBJ2-3; D gene ambiguous. The CDR3 length is 14 residues. Germline CDR1 and CDR2: KGHDR and SFDVKD. With 0 bases removed from V and 2 bases from J, the gap between germline ends came to 5 bases. The CDR3 coding sequence is TGTGCCACCAGTGATTTGCAGGTCACAGATACGCAGTATTTT. Encoded protein: CATSDLQVTDTQYF.

The V call is TRBV7-9, the J call TRBJ1-5; tentatively, D is TRBD1 (6 bases). The CDR3 loop spans 13 amino acids. Trimming stripped 5 bases from V and 5 bases from J, with 10 bases between. Germline V lookup: CDR1 SEHNR, CDR2 FQNEAQ (reference sequence). DNA for the CDR3: TGTGCCAGCAGCCGAGGGGGGGATCAGCCCCAGCATTTT. Its protein product is CASSRGGDQPQHF.

The sample holds many counts of this clonotype. This sequence joins TRBV12-3 or TRBV12-4 and TRBJ2-7, with 7 nucleotides matching TRBD2. This CDR3 contains 13 residues. V lost 4 bases to trimming and J lost 7 bases; unmatched junction nucleotides: 7. CDR3 residues: CASSSRLAGEQYF. CDR3 coding DNA: TGTGCCAGCAGTTCCAGACTAGCTGGTGAGCAGTACTTC.

The table lists this clonotype with a few counts. The chain has TRBV7-6 and TRBJ2-1, with 13 bases identical to TRBD2. Germline V gene data show CDR1 as SGHVS and CDR2 as FNYEAQ. With V trimmed by 4 bases and J by 6 bases, 12 bases remained unmatched. The CDR3 covers 18 residues. CDR3 sequence reads: CASSSTPPRTSGSNEQFF. In DNA form, the CDR3 reads TGTGCCAGCAGCTCGACCCCCCCTAGGACTAGCGGGAGCAATGAGCAGTTCTTC.

The chain has TRBV10-3 and TRBJ2-3; possibly TRBD2 for D (7 bases). The CDR3 runs to 16 residues. Germline assignment: CDR1 ENHRY and CDR2 SYGVKD. The V end was cut by 0 bases, the J end by 0 bases, with 10 bases between. CDR3 in amino acids: CAISESGGASTDTQYF. For the CDR3, the DNA is TGTGCCATCAGTGAGTCTGGGGGGGCTAGCACAGATACGCAGTATTTT.

This rearrangement joins TRBV28 to TRBJ1-1; D not certain. V dropped 3 bases and J dropped 1 base, with 12 bases sitting between them. CDR3 length equals 15 residues. Germline V gene lookup returns CDR1 MDHEN and CDR2 SYDVKM. The CDR3 bases are TGTGCCAGCAGTTTCTTGCACGACGGGAACACTGAAGCTTTCTTT. This translates into CASSFLHDGNTEAFF.

A few counts support this clonotype. The rearrangement links TRBV20-1 to TRBJ2-1, with no clear D. V was pared by 4 bases and J by 4 bases, with 11 bases between. CDR3 length: 13 amino acids. Germline assignment: CDR1 DFQATT and CDR2 SNEGSKA (reference sequence). The DNA for the CDR3 is TGCAGTGCTAACGGGCACACGTACAATGAGCAGTTCTTC. Protein sequence: CSANGHTYNEQFF.

This clonotype showed up just a few times. The rearrangement joins TRBV13 to TRBJ1-1, with D possibly being TRBD1 (6 bases). The CDR3 loop spans 15 amino acids. With 4 bases removed from V and 4 bases from J, the gap between germline ends came to 16 bases. In germline, CDR1 is PRHDT, CDR2 FYEKMQ (reference sequence). CDR3 in DNA: TGTGCCAGCAGCTCACCGGGACACGGGGGCACTGAAGCTTTCTTT. Its protein product is CASSSPGHGGTEAFF.

V is TRBV5-1 and J is TRBJ2-1; D might be TRBD1 or TRBD2, each matching 6 bases. In germline, CDR1 is SGHRS, CDR2 YFSETQ. This CDR3 contains 14 residues. Trimming cost V 2 bases and J 7 bases, with 13 bases left between them. CDR3 nucleotide sequence: TGCGCCAGCAGCTTCGGCCAGGGGAGGAATGAGCAGTTCTTC. The encoded protein is CASSFGQGRNEQFF.

This clonotype was seen a handful of times. The chain uses TRBV4-1 and TRBJ2-1; D gene unclear. CDR3 length: 17 amino acids. The germline CDR1 and CDR2 sequences are MGHRA and YSYEKL. Trimming stripped 0 bases from V and 3 bases from J, with 15 bases between. As DNA, the CDR3 is TGCGCCAGCAGCCAAGATGTTGAAACCCCCCTCTACAATGAGCAGTTCTTC. Translation gives CASSQDVETPLYNEQFF.

This clonotype was seen more than once but under ten times. The rearrangement links TRBV9 to TRBJ2-7; possibly TRBD2 for D (5 bases). Germline V CDR1 and CDR2: SGDLS, YYNGEE. The ends were cut back, 5 bases at V and 6 bases at J, with 12 bases in the middle. This CDR3 spans 12 amino acids. For the CDR3, the DNA is TGTGCCAGCAGTGAGGGATCTGGCGAGCAGTACTTC. Encoded protein: CASSEGSGEQYF.

This clonotype has a handful of counts. The chain recombines TRBV20-1 with TRBJ2-3; 7 bases map to TRBD1. The CDR3 covers 15 residues. Germline lookup yields CDR1 DFQATT and CDR2 SNEGSKA (reference sequence). Trimming took 0 bases from V and 0 from J; bases not matched to a gene: 3. As DNA, the CDR3 is TGCAGTGCTAGAGATGGGACAGTCAGCACAGATACGCAGTATTTT. Encoded protein: CSARDGTVSTDTQYF.

This clonotype has more than one count but fewer than ten. This chain links TRBV28 with TRBJ2-7; D remains unclear. This CDR3 has 13 amino acids. V lost 5 bases and J 7 bases, leaving 15 bases between the germline ends. CDR1 and CDR2 from the germline V gene are MDHEN and SYDVKM. CDR3 amino acids: CASSLDRTREQYF. DNA for the CDR3: TGTGCCAGCAGTCTCGATAGAACGAGGGAGCAGTACTTC.

This chain joins TRBV13 and TRBJ2-1; TRBD1 might be the D (6 bases). CDR3 length: 15 residues. CDR1 is PRHDT, CDR2 FYEKMQ, per germline (reference sequence). The V gene lost 5 bases and the J gene lost 2 bases, with 13 bases spanning the gap. The DNA for the CDR3 is TGTGCCAGCAGCGTGCGACAGGCGGCCTACAATGAGCAGTTCTTC. Translating it yields CASSVRQAAYNEQFF. Full variable domain (rest looked up from reference TRBV13 and TRBJ2-1): AAGVIQSPRHLIKEKRETATLKCYPIPRHDTVYWYQQGPGQDPQFLISFYEKMQSDKGSIPDRFSAQQFSDYHSELNMSSLELGDSALYFCASSVRQAAYNEQFFGPGTRLTVL.

In its sample, this clonotype was seen many times. The chain links TRBV6-5 to TRBJ1-4; 9 nucleotides agree with TRBD1. V lost 5 bases to trimming and J lost 5 bases; unmatched junction nucleotides: 6. From germline, CDR1 is MNHEY and CDR2 SVGAGI. This CDR3 spans 15 amino acids. This CDR3 reads CASSNGQGNNEKLFF. The DNA for the CDR3 is TGTGCCAGCAGTAACGGACAGGGGAACAATGAAAAACTGTTTTTT.

V usage is TRBV6-1 and J usage is TRBJ2-3; the match to TRBD2 covers 11 bases. V dropped 5 bases and J dropped 2; count of bases not matched to a gene: 6. The CDR3 has 16 amino acids. Germline V CDR1 and CDR2: MNHNS, SASEGT. The CDR3 loop is CASSKIAGGPTDTQYF. The CDR3, as DNA: TGTGCCAGCAGTAAAATAGCGGGGGGGCCCACAGATACGCAGTATTTT.

The chain joins TRBV9 to TRBJ2-2, with a tentative D call TRBD2 (5 bases). The germline CDR1 and CDR2 sequences are SGDLS and YYNGEE. V was shortened by 7 bases and J by 1 base, with 8 bases between the two germline ends. CDR3 length: 13 residues. The CDR3 DNA reads TGTGCCAGCCTGGAGGAGAACACCGGGGAGCTGTTTTTT. Translating it yields CASLEENTGELFF.

V usage is TRBV6-2 or TRBV6-3 and J usage is TRBJ2-5, with 10 bases lining up with TRBD1. V was clipped by 5 bases and J by 5 bases; unmatched bases: 5. Germline values: CDR1 MNHEY, CDR2 SVGEGT. The CDR3 loop spans 14 amino acids. Here the CDR3 reads CASSPGTGVETQYF. CDR3 DNA: TGTGCCAGCAGTCCTGGGACAGGGGTGGAGACCCAGTACTTC.